This T cell receptor (beta chain) emerged from a study of coeliac disease. General study results and limits: Few TRB amino acid sequences were shared between samples; most were unique. In active celiac disease, intraepithelial and lamina propria TRB and TRG repertoires were less clonal than controls. Lamina propria and intraepithelial cell fractions may contain each other's cells.

The CDR3 is 17 residues long. Trimming pared 3 bases from V and 2 bases from J, leaving 20 bases between. The data were produced by immunoSEQ multiplex PCR, yet TCRdb's version contains in-frame clones alone and is incomplete. Of approximately 1,300 clones listed, 55% to 65% are singletons. Regarding this clone: Its antigen is undetermined.

The clonotype was recovered from a man in his sixties or seventies without celiac disease. The sequencing input was intraepithelial lymphocytes from the gut. This chain connects TRBV23-1 to TRBJ2-7, with D perhaps TRBD2 (5 bases). TRBV23-1 is marked as an open reading frame, function uncertain. Written as DNA, the CDR3 is TGCGCCAGCAGTCACCCCCCGGGGATGAGGCGGGCCTACGAGCAGTACTTC. Its translation is CASSHPPGMRRAYEQYF.